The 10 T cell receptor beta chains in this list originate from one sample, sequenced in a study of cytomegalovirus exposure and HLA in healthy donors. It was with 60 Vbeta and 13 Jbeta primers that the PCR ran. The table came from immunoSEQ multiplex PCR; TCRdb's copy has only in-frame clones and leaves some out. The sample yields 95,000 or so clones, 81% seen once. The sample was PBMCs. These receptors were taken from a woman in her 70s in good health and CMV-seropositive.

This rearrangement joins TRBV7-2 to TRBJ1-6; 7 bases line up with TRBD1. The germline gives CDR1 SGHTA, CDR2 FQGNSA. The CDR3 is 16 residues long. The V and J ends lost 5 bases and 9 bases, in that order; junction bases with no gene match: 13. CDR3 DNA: TGTGCCAGCAGCCCCCCCAAGACAGGGTTGGGTTCACCCCTCCACTTT. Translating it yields CASSPPKTGLGSPLHF.

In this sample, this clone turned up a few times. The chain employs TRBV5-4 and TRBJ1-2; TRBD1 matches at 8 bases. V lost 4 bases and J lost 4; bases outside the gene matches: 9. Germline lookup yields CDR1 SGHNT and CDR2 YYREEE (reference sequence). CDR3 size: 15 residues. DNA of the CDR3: TGTGCCAGCAGCCTACCGACAGGGGCGCGCTATGGCTACACCTTC. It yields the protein CASSLPTGARYGYTF.

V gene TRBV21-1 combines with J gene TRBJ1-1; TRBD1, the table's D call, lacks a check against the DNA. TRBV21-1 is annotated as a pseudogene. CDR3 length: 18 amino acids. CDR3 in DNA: TGTGCCAGCAGCAAAGTGGGGGGGGACAGGGGCAGGGTCACTGAAGCTTTCTTT. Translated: CASSKVGGDRGRVTEAFF.

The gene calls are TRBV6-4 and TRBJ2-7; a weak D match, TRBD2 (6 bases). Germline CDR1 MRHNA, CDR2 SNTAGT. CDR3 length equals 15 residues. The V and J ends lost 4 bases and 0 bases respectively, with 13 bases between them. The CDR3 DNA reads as TGTGCCAGCAGTGTGGGCGGGGACGGCTCCTACGAGCAGTACTTC. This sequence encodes CASSVGGDGSYEQYF.

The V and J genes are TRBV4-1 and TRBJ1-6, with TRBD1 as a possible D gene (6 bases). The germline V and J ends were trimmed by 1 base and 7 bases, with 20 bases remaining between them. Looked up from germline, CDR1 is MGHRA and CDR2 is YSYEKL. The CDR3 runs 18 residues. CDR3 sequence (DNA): TGCGCCAGCAGCCAAGTTGATTTGGGTCTTAGGGGGAATTCACCCCTCCACTTT. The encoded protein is CASSQVDLGLRGNSPLHF.

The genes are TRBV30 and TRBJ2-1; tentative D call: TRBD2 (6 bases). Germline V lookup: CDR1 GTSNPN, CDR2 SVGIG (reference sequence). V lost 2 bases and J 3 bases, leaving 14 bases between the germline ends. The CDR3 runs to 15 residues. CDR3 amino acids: CAWSPTGGIYNEQFF. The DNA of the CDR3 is TGTGCCTGGAGTCCGACTGGCGGGATCTACAATGAGCAGTTCTTC.

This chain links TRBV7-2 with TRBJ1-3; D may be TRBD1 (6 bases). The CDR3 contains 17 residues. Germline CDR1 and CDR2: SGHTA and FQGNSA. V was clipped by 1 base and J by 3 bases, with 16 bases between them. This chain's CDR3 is CASSLVQGYSYGNTIYF. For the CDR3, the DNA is TGTGCCAGCAGCTTAGTACAGGGCTACTCCTATGGAAACACCATATATTTT.

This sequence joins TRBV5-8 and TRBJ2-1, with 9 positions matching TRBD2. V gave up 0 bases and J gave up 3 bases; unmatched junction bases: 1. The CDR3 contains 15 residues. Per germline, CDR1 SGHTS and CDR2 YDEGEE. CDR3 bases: TGTGCCAGCAGCTTGGGACTAGCGGACTACAATGAGCAGTTCTTC. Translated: CASSLGLADYNEQFF.

The CDR3 bases are TGTGCCAGCAGTTACGGGCCGGAAAGTGAGCAGTTCTTC. Amino acid sequence: CASSYGPESEQFF. The chain uses TRBV6-5 and TRBJ2-1; no definite D call. Trimming shortened V by 2 bases and J by 9 bases, and 11 bases separated the two germline ends. CDR3 size: 13 residues. Germline CDR1 and CDR2: MNHEY and SVGAGI.

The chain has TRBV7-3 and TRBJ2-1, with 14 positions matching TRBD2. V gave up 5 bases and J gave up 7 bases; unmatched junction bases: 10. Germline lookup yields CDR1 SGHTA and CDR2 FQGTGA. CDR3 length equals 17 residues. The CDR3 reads CASSPNPRLAGGNEQFF. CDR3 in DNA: TGTGCCAGCAGCCCTAACCCGCGACTAGCGGGAGGGAATGAGCAGTTCTTC.